This record concerns one T cell receptor beta chain sequence. Germline V gene data show CDR1 as MDHEN and CDR2 as SYDVKM. V shed 4 bases and J shed 8 bases, with 14 bases lying between them. The length of the CDR3 is 13 residues. The data were obtained in a study of blood T cell repertoires in COVID-19. Sequencing was performed with immunoSEQ multiplex PCR; in TCRdb, only in-frame clones are kept and a portion is missing. The sample includes approximately 65,000 clones, roughly nine tenths of them seen just once. The chain joins TRBV28 to TRBJ1-2; D perhaps matches TRBD1 (5 bases). The sequencing sample was made of peripheral blood. This receptor was identified in a woman aged 50 to 60 with active COVID-19. Here the CDR3 reads CASSSPRVGGYTF. In DNA, the CDR3 is TGTGCCAGCAGTTCTCCCAGGGTTGGAGGCTACACCTTC.